The clone carrying this T cell receptor beta chain was counted between two and nine times. This sample is drawn from a study of blood T cells in healthy people across ages. The CDR3 spans 16 residues. Deletions cut 1 base from V and 8 bases from J, with 17 bases between. Germline V CDR1 and CDR2: MDHEN, SYDVKM. A second about 7 to 11 cycle PCR used barcoded and J-beta primers. Via MiXCR, TCRdb re-called the 5' RACE reads, giving one row per CDR3 protein. The table lists around 780,000 distinct CDR3 sequences, roughly 24% of them singletons. This sample also appeared in a second study, on T cells of mothers and their children. That investigation notes: Donation involved a few healthy Caucasian mothers and the six children that they had. Each mother yielded more than 10 million TCR beta CDR3 reads. Each child yielded several million reads. Related mother-child pairs shared marginally more repertoire than unrelated pairs, though not significantly.

This TCR came from a boy aged 5-17 years in good health. J is TRBJ1-4 and V is TRBV28; D remains ambiguous. Sample: blood. The CDR3 sequence is CASSLSGSLVREKLFF. As DNA, the CDR3 is TGTGCCAGCAGTTTATCCGGCTCCCTGGTTCGGGAAAAACTGTTTTTT.